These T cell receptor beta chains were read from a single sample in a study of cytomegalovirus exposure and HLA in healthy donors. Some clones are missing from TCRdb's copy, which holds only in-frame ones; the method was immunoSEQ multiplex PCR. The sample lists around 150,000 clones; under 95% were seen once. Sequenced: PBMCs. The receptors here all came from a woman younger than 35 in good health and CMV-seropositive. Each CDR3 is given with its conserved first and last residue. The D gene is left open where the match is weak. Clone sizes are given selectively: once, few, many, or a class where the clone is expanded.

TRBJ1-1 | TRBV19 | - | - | CASSILFETEAFF | TGTGCCAGTAGTATTTTATTCGAGACTGAAGCTTTCTTT
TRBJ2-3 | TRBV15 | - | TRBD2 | CATSRPLAGAPDTQYF | TGTGCCACCAGCAGACCTCTAGCGGGGGCTCCAGATACGCAGTATTTT
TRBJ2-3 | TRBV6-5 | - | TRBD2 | CASRTTSGSTDTQYF | TGTGCCAGCAGAACGACTAGCGGGAGCACAGATACGCAGTATTTT
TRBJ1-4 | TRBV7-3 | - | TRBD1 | CASSITGGRGEKLFF | TGTGCCAGCAGCATAACAGGGGGCCGGGGTGAAAAACTGTTTTTT
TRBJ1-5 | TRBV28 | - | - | CASSWMAGLNQPQHF | TGTGCCAGCAGTTGGATGGCAGGACTGAATCAGCCCCAGCATTTT
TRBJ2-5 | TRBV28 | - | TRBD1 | CASSPSGQAKETQYF | TGTGCCAGCAGTCCTTCTGGACAGGCCAAAGAGACCCAGTACTTC
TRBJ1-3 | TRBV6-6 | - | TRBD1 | CASSPTGAGNTIYF | TGTGCCAGCAGCCCGACAGGGGCTGGAAACACCATATATTTT
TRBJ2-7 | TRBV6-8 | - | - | CASTRTSAYEQYF | TGTGCCAGCACGAGGACTTCGGCGTACGAGCAGTACTTC
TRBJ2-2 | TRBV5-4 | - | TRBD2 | CASTLAPAGGPDTGELFF | TGTGCCAGCACCTTGGCACCAGCGGGGGGGCCCGACACCGGGGAGCTGTTTTTT
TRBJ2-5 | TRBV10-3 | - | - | CAISESGVQYF | TGTGCCATCAGTGAGTCCGGGGTCCAGTACTTC
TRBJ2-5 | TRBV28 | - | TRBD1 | CASSEQGAGETQYF | TGTGCCAGCAGCGAACAGGGGGCCGGGGAGACCCAGTACTTC
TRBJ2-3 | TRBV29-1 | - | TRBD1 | CSSSRGQKVADTQYF | TGCAGCTCAAGCCGGGGACAGAAGGTGGCAGATACGCAGTATTTT
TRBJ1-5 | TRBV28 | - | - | CATHSTVTNQPQHF | TGTGCCACCCACTCGACAGTTACTAATCAGCCCCAGCATTTT
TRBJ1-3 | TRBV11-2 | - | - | CASSRNSGGSGNTIYF | TGTGCCAGCAGCCGAAATTCAGGAGGCTCTGGAAACACCATATATTTT
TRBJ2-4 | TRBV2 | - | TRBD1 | CASSERQGYKNIQYF | TGTGCCAGCAGTGAAAGACAGGGGTACAAAAACATTCAGTACTTC
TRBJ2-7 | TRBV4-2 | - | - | CASSQGSQQGYYEQYF | TGTGCCAGCAGCCAAGGATCCCAACAGGGTTACTACGAGCAGTACTTC
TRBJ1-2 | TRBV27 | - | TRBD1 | CASSFLPGTGGGLRSYTF | TGTGCCAGCAGTTTTCTTCCCGGGACAGGGGGCGGATTGCGGAGCTACACCTTC
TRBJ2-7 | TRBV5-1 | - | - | CASSLGQGPSYEQYF | TGCGCCAGCAGCTTGGGGCAGGGCCCCTCCTACGAGCAGTACTTC
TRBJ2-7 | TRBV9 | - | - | CASSVASGGYEQYF | TGTGCCAGCAGCGTAGCCAGCGGTGGATACGAGCAGTACTTC
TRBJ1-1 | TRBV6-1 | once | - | CASSRGPEGTEAFF | TGTGCCAGCAGTCGAGGGCCGGAAGGTACTGAAGCTTTCTTT
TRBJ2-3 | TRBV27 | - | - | CASSSTGYITDTQYF | TGTGCCAGCAGTTCTACCGGGTACATCACAGATACGCAGTATTTT
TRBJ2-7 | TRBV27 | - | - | CASSLSGQIYEQYF | TGTGCCAGCAGTTTATCCGGACAGATCTACGAGCAGTACTTC